The 20 T cell receptor beta chains listed next were all sequenced from one sample in a study of a mutant IDH1 vaccine in newly diagnosed glioma (dated by TCRdb to the early 2020s). Libraries came from the immunoSEQ multiplex PCR assay. TCRdb's version of the immuneACCESS table is confined to in-frame rearrangements and falls short of the full clone set. An unresolved V gene accounts for under half of the shortfall where checked; the remainder is of unknown origin. The sample table records 110,000 or so clones; 90% of these occur just once. The ten biggest clones cover roughly 0.62% of the sample. The sample's time point, from its label and the paper: week 11, during vaccination. A 20-mer mutant IDH1 peptide at 300 micrograms in Montanide made up each vaccine dose, which was injected subcutaneously together with topical imiquimod. Antigen specificity for these receptors is unknown. The sequencing used PBMCs, collected from a glioma patient whose treatment included an IDH1 peptide vaccine. These receptors were collected from a woman in her fifties or sixties with glioma.

This clone was picked up one time. The rearrangement uses TRBV15 and TRBJ1-1; D is undetermined. Germline CDR1 reads LNHNV; CDR2 reads YYDKDF (reference sequence). Trimming removed 3 bases at V and 9 bases at J, with 14 bases between. The CDR3 consists of 13 residues. The CDR3 loop is CATSRVRKDKAFF. The CDR3 bases are TGTGCCACCAGCAGGGTCCGGAAGGATAAAGCTTTCTTT.

The CDR3: CASSRPSLGVAGQYF. The CDR3 nucleotides read TGTGCCAGCAGCCGCCCCTCCCTAGGGGTTGCGGGGCAGTACTTC. The gene calls are TRBV28 and TRBJ2-7; D might be TRBD1 or TRBD2, each matching 5 bases. The CDR3 totals 15 residues. The V gene's germline CDR1 is MDHEN and CDR2 SYDVKM. The ends were cut back, 6 bases at V and 9 bases at J, with 24 bases in the middle.

This chain uses TRBV7-6 with TRBJ1-3; D perhaps matches TRBD1 (5 bases). CDR3 length equals 14 residues. The germline CDR1 and CDR2 sequences are SGHVS and FNYEAQ. The V end was cut by 5 bases, the J end by 2 bases, with 10 bases between. The CDR3 here is CASSPGGAGNTIYF. DNA for the CDR3: TGTGCCAGCAGCCCTGGGGGGGCTGGAAACACCATATATTTT.

This sequence joins TRBV18 and TRBJ2-5; D is perhaps TRBD1 (5 bases). This CDR3 comprises 15 residues. CDR1 and CDR2 from the germline V gene are KGHSH and LQKENI. Trimming removed 2 bases from V and 2 bases from J, with 12 bases in between. The CDR3 protein is CASSPGQNSQETQYF. The CDR3 coding sequence is TGTGCCAGCTCACCAGGACAAAACTCTCAAGAGACCCAGTACTTC.

The chain has TRBV14 and TRBJ1-1, with D perhaps matching TRBD1 (6 bases). The V end lost 4 bases, the J end lost 5 bases, and 17 bases lay between the germline ends. Germline CDR1 reads SGHDN; CDR2 reads FVKESK. CDR3 size: 15 residues. The CDR3 spells CASSRNQGPQTEAFF. In nucleotides, the CDR3 is TGTGCCAGCAGCCGTAATCAGGGGCCCCAGACTGAAGCTTTCTTT.

This rearrangement joins TRBV10-3 to TRBJ1-1; TRBD1 aligns across 10 bases. J lost 0 bases, V lost 10 bases, and 11 bases had no gene match. The CDR3 spans 16 residues. Germline lookup yields CDR1 ENHRY and CDR2 SYGVKD. The CDR3 protein is CATRGTGVIMNTEAFF. In nucleotides, the CDR3 is TGTGCCACCCGAGGGACAGGGGTCATTATGAACACTGAAGCTTTCTTT.

The rearrangement links TRBV10-3 to TRBJ2-6; D remains unclear. Germline CDR1 and CDR2: ENHRY and SYGVKD. This CDR3 contains 15 residues. The ends were cut back, 6 bases at V and 0 bases at J, with 9 bases in the middle. The CDR3 bases are TGTGCCATCAGGGTGGGTAACTCTGGGGCCAACGTCCTGACTTTC. Its protein product is CAIRVGNSGANVLTF.

This clone was detected only once. V and J are TRBV28 and TRBJ2-7; 11 bases match TRBD2. Unmatched junction bases numbered 2, after V lost 1 base and J lost 3 bases. The CDR3 covers 15 residues. The germline CDR1 and CDR2 sequences are MDHEN and SYDVKM. In nucleotides, the CDR3 is TGTGCCAGCAGTTTATCGACTAGCGGGAACTACGAGCAGTACTTC. It encodes CASSLSTSGNYEQYF.

The chain recombines TRBV15 with TRBJ2-1; D not resolved. The V and J ends lost 4 bases and 0 bases respectively, with 10 bases between them. The CDR3 totals 15 residues. The germline V gene has CDR1 LNHNV and CDR2 YYDKDF (reference sequence). The CDR3, as DNA: TGTGCCACCAGCAAGGACCCGTACTCCTACAATGAGCAGTTCTTC. Protein sequence: CATSKDPYSYNEQFF.

The chain couples TRBV6-5 to TRBJ2-7; 8 bases map to TRBD1. Germline V gene sequence: CDR1 MNHEY, CDR2 SVGAGI. The length of the CDR3 is 15 residues. Losses at the gene ends were 4 bases for V and 3 bases for J; bases not matched to a gene: 8. The CDR3 spells CASSFDRGAVYEQYF. CDR3 nucleotides: TGTGCCAGCAGTTTTGACAGGGGCGCCGTCTACGAGCAGTACTTC.

This sequence joins TRBV29-1 and TRBJ2-2, with 8 bases that match TRBD2. Germline CDR1 is SQVTM and CDR2 is ANQGSEA. Trimming removed 3 bases from V and 3 bases from J; junction bases left unmatched: 3. The CDR3 is made up of 14 amino acids. In DNA, the CDR3 is TGCAGCGTTGAGAGCGGGAGTCACACCGGGGAGCTGTTTTTT. Its translation: CSVESGSHTGELFF.

J is TRBJ2-2 and V is TRBV2; 8 nucleotides line up with TRBD2. Germline values: CDR1 SNHLY, CDR2 FYNNEI. CDR3 length equals 17 residues. The V and J ends lost 2 bases and 4 bases, in that order; junction bases with no gene match: 9. The CDR3 nucleotides read TGTGCCAGCAGTGAACCGTTGGATAGCGGGACCACCGGGGAGCTGTTTTTT. Amino acids: CASSEPLDSGTTGELFF.

This chain joins TRBV28 and TRBJ1-1; D possibly corresponds to TRBD1 (5 bases). Germline-derived CDR1 and CDR2 are MDHEN and SYDVKM. Trimming left V 6 bases short and J 6 bases short, with 17 bases between. The CDR3 loop spans 14 amino acids. This CDR3 is CASRPTTGGAEAFF. The CDR3 DNA sequence: TGTGCCAGCAGGCCTACAACAGGCGGCGCTGAAGCTTTCTTT.

This chain links TRBV27 with TRBJ2-7, with a weak D call TRBD1 (5 bases). The germline V gene encodes CDR1 MNHEY and CDR2 SMNVEV (reference sequence). The V end was cut by 6 bases, the J end by 4 bases, with 16 bases between. The CDR3 loop spans 14 amino acids. CDR3 in DNA: TGTGCCAGCAGAACAGGATCTAATGGGTACGAGCAGTACTTC. It translates to CASRTGSNGYEQYF.

This chain uses TRBV19 with TRBJ2-5; TRBD1 matches at 12 bases. The CDR3 runs 15 residues. Looked up from germline, CDR1 is LNHDA and CDR2 is SQIVND (reference sequence). The junction had 6 bases not matched to a gene; V was cut back by 5 bases and J by 5 bases. CDR3 sequence reads: CASSPGTGGIETQYF. The CDR3, as DNA: TGTGCCAGTAGTCCCGGGACAGGGGGCATCGAGACCCAGTACTTC.

V gene TRBV11-2 combines with J gene TRBJ2-3; D gene unclear. In germline, CDR1 is SGHAT, CDR2 FQNNGV. This CDR3 region has 13 residues. Trimming removed 1 base at V and 1 base at J, with 3 bases between. This CDR3 reads CASSLAGTDTQYF. Here the CDR3 DNA reads TGTGCCAGCAGCTTAGCAGGCACAGATACGCAGTATTTT.

CDR3 in DNA: TGCGCCAGCAGCCAAGCCCAGGGACCCACCTACGAGCAGTACTTC. This gives the protein CASSQAQGPTYEQYF. The rearrangement joins TRBV4-1 to TRBJ2-7, with D perhaps TRBD1 or TRBD2 (5 bases each). Germline CDR1 reads MGHRA; CDR2 reads YSYEKL. With 1 base removed from V and 2 bases from J, the gap between germline ends came to 12 bases. This CDR3 is 15 amino acids long.

This rearrangement joins TRBV5-5 to TRBJ2-7; the D is unclear. This CDR3 contains 12 residues. Germline CDR1 SGHKS, CDR2 YYEKEE (reference sequence). Trimming left V 0 bases short and J 2 bases short, with 3 bases between. The CDR3 sequence: CASSLVTYEQYF. The CDR3 DNA is TGTGCCAGCAGCTTGGTCACCTACGAGCAGTACTTC.

J is TRBJ2-3 and V is TRBV7-2; no definite D call. V was cut by 1 base and J by 3 bases, with 11 bases left in between. Germline CDR1 SGHTA, CDR2 FQGNSA. The length of the CDR3 is 15 residues. This chain's CDR3 is CASSLGGYLTDTQYF. The CDR3 DNA reads TGTGCCAGCAGCTTAGGAGGTTATTTGACAGATACGCAGTATTTT.

This chain links TRBV5-4 with TRBJ2-1; D unclear. Germline CDR1 and CDR2: SGHNT and YYREEE (reference sequence). This CDR3 has 12 residues. Deletions cut 3 bases from V and 4 bases from J, with 5 bases between. CDR3 sequence: CASSSRYNEQFF. Here the CDR3 DNA reads TGTGCCAGCAGCTCGAGGTACAATGAGCAGTTCTTC.